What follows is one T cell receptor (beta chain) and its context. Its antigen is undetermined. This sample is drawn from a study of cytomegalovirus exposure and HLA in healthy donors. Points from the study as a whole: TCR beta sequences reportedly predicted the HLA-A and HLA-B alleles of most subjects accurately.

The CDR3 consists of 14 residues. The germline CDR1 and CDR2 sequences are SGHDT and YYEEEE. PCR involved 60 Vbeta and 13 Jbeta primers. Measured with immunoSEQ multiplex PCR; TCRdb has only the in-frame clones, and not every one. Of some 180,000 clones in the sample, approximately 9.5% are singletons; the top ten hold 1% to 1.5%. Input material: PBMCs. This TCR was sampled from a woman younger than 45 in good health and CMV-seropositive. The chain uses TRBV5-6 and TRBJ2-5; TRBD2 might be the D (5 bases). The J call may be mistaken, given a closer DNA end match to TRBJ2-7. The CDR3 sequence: CASSLSGHSYEQYF. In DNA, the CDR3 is TGTGCCAGCAGCTTAAGCGGCCACTCCTACGAGCAGTACTTC.